This entry lists 17 T cell receptor beta chains sequenced from one sample in a study of blood T cell repertoires in COVID-19. Produced via immunoSEQ multiplex PCR; TCRdb's table is partial and in-frame only. The repertoire holds more than 200,000 clones, about 88% seen once, with roughly 2% in the top ten. Source material: peripheral blood. These receptor sequences come from a young man with active or convalescent COVID-19.

The gene calls are TRBV27 and TRBJ1-1; D gene unclear. Trimming left V 8 bases short and J 3 bases short, with 7 bases between. The germline CDR1 and CDR2 sequences are MNHEY and SMNVEV (reference sequence). The CDR3 is made up of 11 amino acids. CDR3 protein: CASGGHTEAFF. The CDR3 DNA reads TGTGCCAGCGGAGGGCACACTGAAGCTTTCTTT.

The J gene is TRBJ1-4, the V gene TRBV7-2; D perhaps matches TRBD1 (5 bases). V was cut by 2 bases and J by 4 bases, with 8 bases left in between. This CDR3 region has 14 residues. Per the germline V gene, CDR1 is SGHTA and CDR2 is FQGNSA. The CDR3 region has the DNA TGTGCCAGCAGCTTACAGGGATATAATGAAAAACTGTTTTTT. Translating it yields CASSLQGYNEKLFF.

The CDR3 spells CASSYGGLNTGELFF. CDR3 sequence (DNA): TGTGCCAGCAGCTACGGGGGACTGAACACCGGGGAGCTGTTTTTT. The gene calls are TRBV5-6 and TRBJ2-2, with a weak D call TRBD2 (6 bases). The germline V and J ends were trimmed by 3 bases and 1 base, with 10 bases remaining between them. The germline CDR1 and CDR2 sequences are SGHDT and YYEEEE. The CDR3 has 15 amino acids.

The chain recombines TRBV6-2 or TRBV6-3 with TRBJ2-7; TRBD1 aligns across 8 bases. V was clipped by 0 bases and J by 0 bases; unmatched bases: 13. This CDR3 is built from 19 residues. Germline CDR1 is MNHEY and CDR2 is SVGEGT. The CDR3 sequence is CASSYSKGQGALYSYEQYF. The CDR3 region has the DNA TGTGCCAGCAGTTACTCGAAGGGGCAGGGGGCCTTATACTCCTACGAGCAGTACTTC.

This sequence joins TRBV6-1 and TRBJ1-1, with D tentatively TRBD1 (6 bases). Germline V gene lookup returns CDR1 MNHNS and CDR2 SASEGT. Trimming pared 0 bases from V and 0 bases from J, leaving 14 bases between. The CDR3 loop spans 17 amino acids. CDR3 in amino acids: CASSEALRGGMNTEAFF. Written as DNA, the CDR3 is TGTGCCAGCAGTGAAGCGCTTCGGGGGGGCATGAACACTGAAGCTTTCTTT.

This clone was recorded once. This chain connects TRBV4-3 to TRBJ1-4; possibly TRBD1 for D (5 bases). With 0 bases removed from V and 5 bases from J, the gap between germline ends came to 10 bases. Germline V gene sequence: CDR1 LGHNA, CDR2 YSLEER. CDR3 size: 15 residues. The CDR3 here is CASSQEGGDNEKLFF. As DNA, the CDR3 is TGCGCCAGCAGCCAAGAGGGGGGGGACAATGAAAAACTGTTTTTT.

This clone showed up just once. The chain recombines TRBV7-2 with TRBJ1-3; a possible D gene is TRBD1 (5 bases). Trimming pared 4 bases from V and 0 bases from J, leaving 10 bases between. From germline, CDR1 is SGHTA and CDR2 FQGNSA. CDR3 length: 15 residues. The CDR3 sequence is CASSSTGYSGNTIYF. CDR3 bases: TGTGCCAGCAGCTCAACAGGATACTCTGGAAACACCATATATTTT.

This chain joins TRBV18 and TRBJ2-5; TRBD1 aligns across 9 bases. This CDR3 is 15 amino acids long. Germline assignment: CDR1 KGHSH and CDR2 LQKENI. V lost 8 bases, J lost 5 bases, and 12 bases stayed unmatched. For the CDR3, the DNA is TGTGCCAGCCACTCGGGACAGGGAGTTTGGGAGACCCAGTACTTC. Amino acid sequence: CASHSGQGVWETQYF.

The chain joins TRBV11-2 to TRBJ2-1, with D possibly being TRBD1 (5 bases). The germline gives CDR1 SGHAT, CDR2 FQNNGV. CDR3 length equals 14 residues. The ends were cut back, 7 bases at V and 5 bases at J, with 15 bases in the middle. The chain's CDR3 is CASTQVGDNNEQFF. The DNA of the CDR3 is TGTGCCAGCACCCAAGTAGGGGATAACAATGAGCAGTTCTTC.

CDR3 residues: CASSTYPSGANVLTF. CDR3 sequence (DNA): TGTGCCAGCAGTACTTACCCCTCTGGGGCCAACGTCCTGACTTTC. The chain uses TRBV2 and TRBJ2-6; D not certain. This CDR3 has 15 residues. Between the trimmed V and J ends, which lost 5 bases and 0 bases, there was a span of 8 bases. Germline V lookup: CDR1 SNHLY, CDR2 FYNNEI.

This clone was counted only a few times. CDR3 sequence: CASSQINTEAFF. CDR3 in DNA: TGCGCCAGCAGCCAAATTAACACTGAAGCTTTCTTT. The V and J genes are TRBV5-1 and TRBJ1-1; unclear D gene. V gave up 4 bases and J gave up 2 bases, with 6 bases separating them. Germline CDR1 SGHRS, CDR2 YFSETQ. This CDR3 has 12 residues.

This clone was seen a handful of times. V gene TRBV12-3 or TRBV12-4 combines with J gene TRBJ1-2, with no clear D. There are 12 residues in the CDR3. The V end lost 7 bases, the J end lost 3 bases, and 9 bases lay between the germline ends. The DNA for the CDR3 is TGTGCCAGCACCTCGAGGTACTATGGCTACACCTTC. Protein sequence: CASTSRYYGYTF.

The chain carries TRBV27 and TRBJ2-1; maybe TRBD2 (6 bases). The CDR3 loop spans 14 amino acids. V dropped 11 bases and J dropped 1 base, with 15 bases sitting between them. Germline V gene lookup returns CDR1 MNHEY and CDR2 SMNVEV (reference sequence). The CDR3 loop reads CARHQEGSYNEQFF. The CDR3 region has the DNA TGTGCCCGCCACCAGGAGGGGTCCTACAATGAGCAGTTCTTC.

The chain links TRBV30 to TRBJ1-6; D is undetermined. The CDR3 consists of 12 residues. The V and J ends lost 4 bases and 8 bases respectively, with 9 bases between them. Germline CDR1 is GTSNPN and CDR2 is SVGIG (reference sequence). CDR3 sequence reads: CAWTNTDSPLHF. In DNA form, the CDR3 reads TGTGCCTGGACCAATACAGATTCACCCCTCCACTTT.

CDR3 in DNA: TGTGCCAGCAGCTTTCAACAGGGAACAGATACGCAGTATTTT. Protein: CASSFQQGTDTQYF. This chain connects TRBV5-5 to TRBJ2-3; the D gene is possibly TRBD1 (6 bases). The V end lost 2 bases, the J end lost 3 bases, and 10 bases lay between the germline ends. From germline, CDR1 is SGHKS and CDR2 YYEKEE (reference sequence). The CDR3 has 14 residues.

The rearrangement links TRBV7-3 to TRBJ2-1, with D possibly being TRBD1 (6 bases). The V end was cut by 1 base, the J end by 6 bases, with 16 bases between. The CDR3 has 16 amino acids. Germline V gives CDR1 SGHTA, CDR2 FQGTGA. The DNA of the CDR3 is TGTGCCAGCAGCTTAATGGCAGGGGCCCTCCCCAATGAGCAGTTCTTC. As protein: CASSLMAGALPNEQFF.

V is TRBV10-3 and J is TRBJ2-7, with TRBD1 matching over 7 bases. Trimming removed 8 bases from V and 0 bases from J; junction bases left unmatched: 7. CDR1 and CDR2 (germline): ENHRY, SYGVKD. This CDR3 region has 14 residues. The CDR3 here is CAIGGQVSSYEQYF. CDR3 in DNA: TGTGCCATCGGTGGACAGGTGAGCTCCTACGAGCAGTACTTC.